The subject of this entry is one T cell receptor (beta chain). The antigen is unknown. This entry is derived from a study of blood T cells in healthy people across ages. Study context: Researchers report that template switching captured about one barcoded beta molecule per two T cells. Overall study findings and caveats: More naive CD4+ cells and higher diversity were found in long-lived than in aged donors. The donors' CMV status was not determined, possibly confounding changes in expanded clonotypes.

The CDR3 is 18 residues long. Germline values: CDR1 DFQATT, CDR2 SNEGSKA (reference sequence). The V end lost 0 bases, the J end lost 8 bases, and 28 bases lay between the germline ends. The use of a sample-barcoded 5' primer and a J-beta primer mix characterized a second PCR of 7 to 11 cycles. TCRdb processed the 5' RACE reads anew with MiXCR; each CDR3 protein has one entry. The table shows around 780,000 distinct CDR3 sequences, with just over 55% occurring only once. The sequenced sample was blood. The source of this sequence is a man between 40 and 49 years old in good health. The chain uses TRBV20-1 and TRBJ1-2, with a possible D match to TRBD1 (5 bases). In nucleotides, the CDR3 is TGCAGTGCTAGAGATCAGGGCGGGGGAAATCCCCCTTTGGTGGGCTACACCTTC. It encodes CSARDQGGGNPPLVGYTF.